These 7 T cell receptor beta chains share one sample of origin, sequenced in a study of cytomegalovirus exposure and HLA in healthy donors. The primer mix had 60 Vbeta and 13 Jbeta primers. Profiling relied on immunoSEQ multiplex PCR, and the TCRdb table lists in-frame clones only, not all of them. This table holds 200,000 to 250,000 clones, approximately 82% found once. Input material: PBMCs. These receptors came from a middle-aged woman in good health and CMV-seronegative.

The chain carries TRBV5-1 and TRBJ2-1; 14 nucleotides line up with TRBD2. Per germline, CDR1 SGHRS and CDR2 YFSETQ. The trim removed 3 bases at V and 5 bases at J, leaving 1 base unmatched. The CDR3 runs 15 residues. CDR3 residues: CASSSGLAGDNEQFF. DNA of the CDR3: TGCGCCAGCAGCTCGGGACTAGCGGGGGACAATGAGCAGTTCTTC.

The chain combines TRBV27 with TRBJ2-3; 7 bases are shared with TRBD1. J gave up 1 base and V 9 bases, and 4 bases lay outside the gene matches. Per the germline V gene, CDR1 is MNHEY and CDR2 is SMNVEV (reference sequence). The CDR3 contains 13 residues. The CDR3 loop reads CASRQGGTDTQYF. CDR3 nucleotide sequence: TGTGCCAGTCGCCAGGGGGGCACAGATACGCAGTATTTT.

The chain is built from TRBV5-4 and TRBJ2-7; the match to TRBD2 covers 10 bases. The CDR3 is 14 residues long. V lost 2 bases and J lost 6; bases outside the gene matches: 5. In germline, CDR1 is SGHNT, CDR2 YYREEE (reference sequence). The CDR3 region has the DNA TGTGCCAGCAGCTTTTCCGGACTAGCGGTCGAGCAGTACTTC. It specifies CASSFSGLAVEQYF.

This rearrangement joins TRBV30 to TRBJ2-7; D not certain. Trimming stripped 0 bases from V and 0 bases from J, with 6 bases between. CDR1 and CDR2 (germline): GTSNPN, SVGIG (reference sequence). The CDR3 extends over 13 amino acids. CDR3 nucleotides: TGTGCCTGGAGTGTAGTCAGCTCCTACGAGCAGTACTTC. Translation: CAWSVVSSYEQYF.

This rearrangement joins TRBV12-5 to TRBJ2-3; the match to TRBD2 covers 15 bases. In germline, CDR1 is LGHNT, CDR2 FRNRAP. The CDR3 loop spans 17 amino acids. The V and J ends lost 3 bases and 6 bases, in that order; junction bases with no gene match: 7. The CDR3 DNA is TGTGCTAGTGGTTTAGGACTAGCGGGGGGGCACCGTGATACGCAGTATTTT. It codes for CASGLGLAGGHRDTQYF.

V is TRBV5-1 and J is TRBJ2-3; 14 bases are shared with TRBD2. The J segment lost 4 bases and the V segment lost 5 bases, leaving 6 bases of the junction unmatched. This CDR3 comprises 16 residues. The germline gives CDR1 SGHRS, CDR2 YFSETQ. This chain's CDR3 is CASRTSGGAGPDTQYF. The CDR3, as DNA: TGCGCCAGCAGGACTAGCGGGGGGGCGGGGCCAGATACGCAGTATTTT.

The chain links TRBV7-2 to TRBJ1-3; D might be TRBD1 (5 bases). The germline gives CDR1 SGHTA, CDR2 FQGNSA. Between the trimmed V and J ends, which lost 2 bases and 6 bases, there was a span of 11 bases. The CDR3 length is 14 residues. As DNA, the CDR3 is TGTGCCAGCAGCTTACGGGGGGAGGTAAACACCATATATTTT. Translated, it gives CASSLRGEVNTIYF.